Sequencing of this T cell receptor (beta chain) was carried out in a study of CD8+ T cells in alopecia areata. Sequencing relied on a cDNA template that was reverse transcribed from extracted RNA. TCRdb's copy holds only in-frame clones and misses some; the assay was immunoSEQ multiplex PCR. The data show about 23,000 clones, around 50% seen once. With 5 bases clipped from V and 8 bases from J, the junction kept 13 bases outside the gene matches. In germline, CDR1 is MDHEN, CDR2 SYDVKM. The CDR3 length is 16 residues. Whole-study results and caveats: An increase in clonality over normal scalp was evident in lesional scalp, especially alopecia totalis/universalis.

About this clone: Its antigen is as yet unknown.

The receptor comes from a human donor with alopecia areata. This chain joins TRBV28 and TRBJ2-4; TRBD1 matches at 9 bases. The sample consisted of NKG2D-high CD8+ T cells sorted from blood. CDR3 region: CASSRYRGPRLDIQYF. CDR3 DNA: TGTGCCAGCAGTAGATACAGGGGGCCCCGATTGGACATTCAGTACTTC.